The next 16 T cell receptor beta chains were all read from a single sample in a study of CD8 T cells in Susac syndrome. Random hexamers primed reverse transcription of 0.5 to 1 ug RNA. TCRdb recomputed calls from the immunoSEQ multiplex PCR reads with MiXCR, one row per CDR3 protein. The sample has some 130,000 distinct CDR3 sequences, roughly 94% seen once. Sequencing input: CD4+ T cells from PBMCs. These receptors all stem from a human donor with multiple sclerosis.

The CDR3: CASRLAGGQFF. In DNA, the CDR3 is TGTGCCAGCAGGTTAGCGGGAGGGCAGTTCTTC. This chain links TRBV25-1 with TRBJ2-1, with 10 bases lining up with TRBD2. The junction had 2 bases not matched to a gene; V was cut back by 6 bases and J by 12 bases. Germline values: CDR1 MGHDK, CDR2 SYGVNS. This CDR3 is 11 amino acids long.

The rearrangement uses TRBV7-9 and TRBJ1-1, with no clear D. This CDR3 comprises 13 residues. CDR1 is SEHNR, CDR2 FQNEAQ, per germline (reference sequence). Trimming removed 1 base from V and 3 bases from J, with 6 bases in between. This chain's CDR3 is CASSLDQDTEAFF. The CDR3 DNA reads TGTGCCAGCAGCTTAGATCAAGACACTGAAGCTTTCTTT.

CDR3 coding DNA: TGTGCCAGCAGTGAAACACAGGGGTTAGGTTCACCCCTCCACTTT. Amino acids: CASSETQGLGSPLHF. The genes are TRBV6-1 and TRBJ1-6, with 7 positions matching TRBD1. The CDR3 runs 15 residues. The ends lost 2 bases at V and 9 bases at J; junction bases unmatched: 7. Germline-derived CDR1 and CDR2 are MNHNS and SASEGT.

The CDR3 DNA follows: TGCGCCAGCAGCTTGGCGCCCGCTCAAGAGACCCAGTACTTC. It translates to CASSLAPAQETQYF. V and J are TRBV5-1 and TRBJ2-5; D is unclear. V was shortened by 0 bases and J by 2 bases, with 8 bases between the two germline ends. In germline, CDR1 is SGHRS, CDR2 YFSETQ. The CDR3 is made up of 14 amino acids.

The chain links TRBV30 to TRBJ1-3, with no clear D. V was trimmed by 2 bases and J by 0 bases, leaving 5 bases between them. Germline assignment: CDR1 GTSNPN and CDR2 SVGIG (reference sequence). The CDR3 is 13 amino acids. The CDR3 spells CAWSTNSGNTIYF. The CDR3 DNA is TGTGCCTGGAGTACGAACTCTGGAAACACCATATATTTT.

The chain's CDR3 is CASSPREVNTEAFF. The CDR3, as DNA: TGTGCCAGCAGTCCCAGGGAAGTGAACACTGAAGCTTTCTTT. The chain uses TRBV12-3 or TRBV12-4 and TRBJ1-1; D is possibly TRBD1 (5 bases). The V and J ends lost 5 bases and 0 bases respectively, with 10 bases between them. The CDR3 loop spans 14 amino acids.

J is TRBJ2-5 and V is TRBV6-5; D gene unclear. Trimming took off 5 bases at V and 5 bases at J, with 12 bases between the two ends. The CDR3 loop spans 13 amino acids. CDR1 and CDR2 from the germline V gene are MNHEY and SVGAGI. CDR3 sequence: CASSETEKETQYF. CDR3 coding DNA: TGTGCCAGCAGTGAAACAGAGAAGGAGACCCAGTACTTC.

V gene TRBV5-6 combines with J gene TRBJ2-4; D gene uncertain. This CDR3 is built from 16 residues. V lost 4 bases to trimming and J lost 0 bases, with 14 bases between them. Per the germline V gene, CDR1 is SGHDT and CDR2 is YYEEEE. CDR3 loop: CASSPERWLAKNIQYF. The CDR3 DNA reads TGTGCCAGCAGCCCAGAGCGTTGGCTAGCCAAAAACATTCAGTACTTC. Together with reference TRBV5-6 and TRBJ2-4, the CDR3 gives the full variable domain: DAGVTQSPTHLIKTRGQQVTLRCSPKSGHDTVSWYQQALGQGPQFIFQYYEEEERQRGNFPDRFSGHQFPNYSSELNVNALLLGDSALYLCASSPERWLAKNIQYFGAGTRLSVL.

The chain couples TRBV5-6 to TRBJ2-4; D not certain. V dropped 2 bases and J dropped 0 bases, with 9 bases sitting between them. The CDR3 has 15 amino acids. Germline V gives CDR1 SGHDT, CDR2 YYEEEE. This chain's CDR3 is CASSLRRLAKNIQYF. The CDR3 region has the DNA TGTGCCAGCAGCTTAAGACGGCTAGCCAAAAACATTCAGTACTTC.

This chain uses TRBV15 with TRBJ1-4; unclear D gene. Germline loops: CDR1 LNHNV, CDR2 YYDKDF (reference sequence). The CDR3 totals 13 residues. Deletions cut 0 bases from V and 11 bases from J, with 10 bases between. CDR3 sequence: CATSRDPGRKLFF. The CDR3 coding sequence is TGTGCCACCAGCAGAGACCCGGGCCGGAAACTGTTTTTT.

V gene TRBV6-1 combines with J gene TRBJ1-5; D remains unclear. V was cut by 5 bases and J by 1 base, with 12 bases left in between. Per the germline V gene, CDR1 is MNHNS and CDR2 is SASEGT. The CDR3 contains 15 residues. In nucleotides, the CDR3 is TGTGCCAGCAGTCGGGTGATGGGGAGCAATCAGCCCCAGCATTTT. Protein sequence: CASSRVMGSNQPQHF.

The rearrangement uses TRBV7-9 and TRBJ1-1; the D gene is possibly TRBD1 (6 bases). The CDR3 is 15 residues long. Looked up from germline, CDR1 is SEHNR and CDR2 is FQNEAQ (reference sequence). The V and J ends lost 5 bases and 1 base respectively, with 14 bases between them. The CDR3 reads CASSLRAGANTEAFF. The CDR3 DNA follows: TGTGCCAGCAGCCTTAGGGCGGGGGCGAACACTGAAGCTTTCTTT.

The J gene is TRBJ2-2, the V gene TRBV6-1; 10 bases match TRBD1. Trimming cost V 6 bases and J 0 bases; bases outside gene matches: 10. This CDR3 spans 18 amino acids. CDR1 MNHNS and CDR2 SASEGT come from the germline V gene. CDR3: CASRSTGGIGANTGELFF. The DNA of the CDR3 is TGTGCCAGCAGGTCGACAGGGGGCATCGGGGCGAACACCGGGGAGCTGTTTTTT.

The rearrangement links TRBV24-1 to TRBJ1-5; 7 nucleotides match TRBD1. Looked up from germline, CDR1 is KGHDR and CDR2 is SFDVKD. The CDR3 totals 16 residues. V shed 4 bases and J 5 bases; nucleotides not matched to a gene: 10. CDR3 DNA sequence: TGTGCCACCAGTGACCCGGACAGGCTGCCCGATCAGCCCCAGCATTTT. Its protein product is CATSDPDRLPDQPQHF.

This chain uses TRBV24-1 with TRBJ2-1, with TRBD2 identical over 14 bases. The V gene's germline CDR1 is KGHDR and CDR2 SFDVKD. V lost 5 bases to trimming and J lost 5 bases; unmatched junction nucleotides: 4. The CDR3 consists of 16 residues. CDR3 in DNA: TGTGCCACCAGTGGAGGGACTAGCGGGAGCAACAATGAGCAGTTCTTC. It codes for CATSGGTSGSNNEQFF.

The chain is built from TRBV4-3 and TRBJ2-3, with 9 bases lining up with TRBD2. V lost 1 base, J lost 5 bases, and 7 bases stayed unmatched. The CDR3 spans 16 residues. Germline V gene sequence: CDR1 LGHNA, CDR2 YSLEER. The CDR3 here is CASSQVQAGGIDTQYF. For the CDR3, the DNA is TGCGCCAGCAGCCAAGTCCAAGCGGGGGGAATAGATACGCAGTATTTT.